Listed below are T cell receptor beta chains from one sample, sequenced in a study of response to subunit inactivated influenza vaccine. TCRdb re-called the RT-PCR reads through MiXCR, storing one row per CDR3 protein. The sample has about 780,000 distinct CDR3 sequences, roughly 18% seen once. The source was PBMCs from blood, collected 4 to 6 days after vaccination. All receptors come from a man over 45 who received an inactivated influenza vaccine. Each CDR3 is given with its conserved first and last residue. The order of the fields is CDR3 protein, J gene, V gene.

CDR3aa: CASSDRGAGETQYF
j_gene: TRBJ2-5
v_gene: TRBV10-1

CDR3aa: CASSVQQGRGGYTF
j_gene: TRBJ1-2
v_gene: TRBV7-9

CDR3aa: CASSQTIGTGTGANVLTF
j_gene: TRBJ2-6
v_gene: TRBV4-3

CDR3aa: CATSDRTGGQTQYF
j_gene: TRBJ2-5
v_gene: TRBV24-1

CDR3aa: CASSVRTGGLLYEQYF
j_gene: TRBJ2-7
v_gene: TRBV28

CDR3aa: CASSQGLAGQYF
j_gene: TRBJ2-7
v_gene: TRBV7-2

CDR3aa: CASSLGTSGPNEQFF
j_gene: TRBJ2-1
v_gene: TRBV5-1

CDR3aa: CASSLARRGGEQFF
j_gene: TRBJ2-1
v_gene: TRBV12-3/TRBV12-4

CDR3aa: CASSRDRDGETQYF
j_gene: TRBJ2-5
v_gene: TRBV12-3/TRBV12-4

CDR3aa: CASSPLAGGPYEQFF
j_gene: TRBJ2-1
v_gene: TRBV3-1

CDR3aa: CASSMTSGSNNEQFF
j_gene: TRBJ2-1
v_gene: TRBV5-1

CDR3aa: CATAARISTDTQYF
j_gene: TRBJ2-3
v_gene: TRBV15

CDR3aa: CASSPLKGNQPQHF
j_gene: TRBJ1-5
v_gene: TRBV18

CDR3aa: CASRPLAGSTDTQYF
j_gene: TRBJ2-3
v_gene: TRBV7-9

CDR3aa: CASSPPTRTETQYF
j_gene: TRBJ2-5
v_gene: TRBV18

CDR3aa: CASSLAHRGTNYGYTF
j_gene: TRBJ1-2
v_gene: TRBV7-8

CDR3aa: CASSVAASGGTYEQYF
j_gene: TRBJ2-7
v_gene: TRBV9

CDR3aa: CASSYRDRPNTGELFF
j_gene: TRBJ2-2
v_gene: TRBV6-2/TRBV6-3

CDR3aa: CSVDRVGETQYF
j_gene: TRBJ2-5
v_gene: TRBV20-1

CDR3aa: CASSPRTGHEQFF
j_gene: TRBJ2-1
v_gene: TRBV12-3/TRBV12-4

CDR3aa: CASNHRATGELFF
j_gene: TRBJ2-2
v_gene: TRBV12-3/TRBV12-4

CDR3aa: CASMGRSNTGELFF
j_gene: TRBJ2-2
v_gene: TRBV6-2/TRBV6-3

CDR3aa: CSARGYGNTEAFF
j_gene: TRBJ1-1
v_gene: TRBV20-1

CDR3aa: CASSFLGLAGSETQYF
j_gene: TRBJ2-5
v_gene: TRBV5-1

CDR3aa: CATSDRGSNSPLHF
j_gene: TRBJ1-6
v_gene: TRBV15